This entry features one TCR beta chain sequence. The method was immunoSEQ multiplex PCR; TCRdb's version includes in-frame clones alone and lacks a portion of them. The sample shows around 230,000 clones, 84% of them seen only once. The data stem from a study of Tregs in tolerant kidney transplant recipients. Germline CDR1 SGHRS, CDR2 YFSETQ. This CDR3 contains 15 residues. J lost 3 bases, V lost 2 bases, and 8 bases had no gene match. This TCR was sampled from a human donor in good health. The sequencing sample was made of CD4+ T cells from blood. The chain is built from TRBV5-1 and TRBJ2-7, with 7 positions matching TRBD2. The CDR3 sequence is CASSLSGTKDYEQYF. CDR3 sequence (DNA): TGCGCCAGCAGCTTATCCGGGACTAAAGACTACGAGCAGTACTTC.